In this sample, the clone carrying this T cell receptor (beta chain) turned up a few times. Its antigen remains unknown. One entry per CDR3 protein, called by TCRdb with MiXCR from the reads. Among roughly 640,000 distinct CDR3 sequences listed, 24% were seen once. The data were taken from a study of T cell repertoires in cytomegalovirus infection. Study details: Indicated by public TCR beta signatures were CMV infection and matching HLA type. Findings and limits, study-wide: Dominant in the ex vivo response were TCR beta clonotypes restricted by HLA-C and specific for CMV. Summed public TCR beta family frequency identified CMV carriers bearing the relevant HLA.

The origin of this receptor is a human donor in good health (CMV status not recorded). Some clones in this sample may be carry-over from other donors' samples. The sequenced sample consisted of CD8+ T cells from PBMCs.

CDR3 sequence (DNA): TGCAGCGTTGGCACAGATAATCAGCCCCAGCATTTT. It yields the protein CSVGTDNQPQHF. This sequence joins TRBV29-1 and TRBJ1-5; D not certain. V gave up 4 bases and J gave up 4 bases, with 8 bases separating them. Germline-derived CDR1 and CDR2 are SQVTM and ANQGSEA. CDR3 length equals 12 residues.